Described below is a single T cell receptor beta chain sequence and its context. The antigen is undetermined. The entry originates in a study of post-analysis software for immune sequencing data. Study-level information: Relapsing-remitting, secondary progressive and progressive-relapsing multiple sclerosis were all included among the disease courses. Notes on the study in general: TRBV5-6, TRBV5-1 and TRBV20-1 were among roughly 5 TRBV segments more frequent in patients than controls. Multiple sclerosis was associated with a significant reduction in normalized Chao1 diversity relative to controls.

Germline V gene sequence: CDR1 MRHNA, CDR2 SNTAGT. Unmatched junction bases numbered 2, after V lost 6 bases and J lost 0 bases. This CDR3 comprises 15 residues. Tagging with unique molecular identifiers was a feature of the TCR beta cDNA libraries. TCRdb redid the calling of the PCR reads with MiXCR, one entry per CDR3 protein. The sample yields hundreds of thousands of distinct CDR3 sequences, roughly 45% seen once. Sample: blood. The sequence was obtained from a girl aged 5-17 years with multiple sclerosis. This chain links TRBV6-4 with TRBJ2-1; 10 bases align to TRBD2. The CDR3 DNA sequence: TGTGCCAGCAGACCTAGCGGGAGCTCCTACAATGAGCAGTTCTTC. As protein: CASRPSGSSYNEQFF.